Listed here are 9 T cell receptor beta chains from one sample, sequenced in a study of response to subunit inactivated influenza vaccine. One entry per CDR3 protein, called by TCRdb with MiXCR from the RT-PCR reads. The table has hundreds of thousands of distinct CDR3 sequences, approximately 11% seen once. These same records also appear under a second study, on T cells expressing NK-cell markers. According to that study: As the method of synthesis, 5'RACE template switching with UMIs yielded TCR beta cDNA.

This material consisted of PBMCs from blood, taken on the day of vaccination. Receptors were obtained from a man in his forties or fifties who received an inactivated influenza vaccine.

The chain recombines TRBV5-6 with TRBJ2-3, with D perhaps matching TRBD2 (6 bases). Trimming pared 1 base from V and 6 bases from J, leaving 15 bases between. The CDR3 is made up of 15 amino acids. In germline, CDR1 is SGHDT, CDR2 YYEEEE. In DNA, the CDR3 is TGTGCCAGCAGCTTGAAACGGGGCGGAGGGGATACGCAGTATTTT. Translating gives CASSLKRGGGDTQYF. Full variable domain (missing parts from reference TRBV5-6 and TRBJ2-3): DAGVTQSPTHLIKTRGQQVTLRCSPKSGHDTVSWYQQALGQGPQFIFQYYEEEERQRGNFPDRFSGHQFPNYSSELNVNALLLGDSALYLCASSLKRGGGDTQYFGPGTRLTVL.

The rearrangement links TRBV12-3 or TRBV12-4 to TRBJ2-1; 9 nucleotides line up with TRBD1. The CDR3 runs to 15 residues. The trim removed 5 bases at V and 4 bases at J, leaving 6 bases unmatched. The chain's CDR3 is CASSPRQGVYNEQFF. For the CDR3, the DNA is TGTGCCAGCAGTCCACGACAGGGGGTATACAATGAGCAGTTCTTC.

J is TRBJ1-6 and V is TRBV20-1; 9 bases are shared with TRBD1. This CDR3 contains 12 residues. Trimming removed 3 bases from V and 9 bases from J; junction bases left unmatched: 0. Germline CDR1 DFQATT, CDR2 SNEGSKA (reference sequence). This chain's CDR3 is CSARDRGSPLHF. As DNA, the CDR3 is TGCAGTGCTAGGGACAGGGGTTCACCCCTCCACTTT.

The chain links TRBV5-1 to TRBJ2-5; D possibly matches TRBD1 or TRBD2 (5 bases each). V lost 4 bases and J lost 4, with 11 bases in between. CDR1 is SGHRS, CDR2 YFSETQ, per germline. This CDR3 is 13 amino acids long. The CDR3 region is CASSPAGRETQYF. CDR3 DNA: TGCGCCAGCAGCCCGGCAGGGAGAGAGACCCAGTACTTC.

V is TRBV9 and J is TRBJ1-6; TRBD1 might be the D (6 bases). Germline assignment: CDR1 SGDLS and CDR2 YYNGEE. The CDR3 length is 15 residues. The germline V and J ends were trimmed by 0 bases and 6 bases, with 10 bases remaining between them. Here the CDR3 reads CASSVEQGVNSPLHF. In DNA form, the CDR3 reads TGTGCCAGCAGCGTAGAACAGGGTGTTAATTCACCCCTCCACTTT. Looking up the rest from reference TRBV9 and TRBJ1-6 gives the full variable domain: DSGVTQTPKHLITATGQRVTLRCSPRSGDLSVYWYQQSLDQGLQFLIQYYNGEERAKGNILERFSAQQFPDLHSELNLSSLELGDSALYFCASSVEQGVNSPLHFGNGTRLTVT.

The V gene is TRBV5-1, the J gene TRBJ1-6, with no clear D. Germline CDR1 and CDR2: SGHRS and YFSETQ. The V and J ends lost 0 bases and 8 bases respectively, with 12 bases between them. CDR3 length: 15 amino acids. The CDR3 loop is CASSLASQAYSPLHF. As DNA, the CDR3 is TGCGCCAGCAGCTTGGCTAGCCAGGCCTATTCACCCCTCCACTTT.

The chain has TRBV4-3 and TRBJ1-6; D gene unclear. Trimming removed 0 bases at V and 14 bases at J, with 11 bases between. Germline assignment: CDR1 LGHNA and CDR2 YSLEER. This CDR3 contains 13 residues. The CDR3 here is CASSQDDFTALHF. The CDR3 DNA reads TGCGCCAGCAGCCAAGATGATTTCACGGCCCTCCACTTT.

In this sample, this clonotype turned up a few times. The genes are TRBV10-3 and TRBJ2-1; TRBD2 matches 8 bases. V was pared by 6 bases and J by 6 bases, with 10 bases of the junction left unmatched. The germline V gene encodes CDR1 ENHRY and CDR2 SYGVKD. The CDR3 contains 15 residues. The CDR3 coding sequence is TGTGCCATCAGCGGGGGACTAGGTCGGGCCAATGAGCAGTTCTTC. This gives the protein CAISGGLGRANEQFF.

The genes are TRBV20-1 and TRBJ2-1; D possibly uses TRBD1 or TRBD2 (7 bases each). The germline V gene has CDR1 DFQATT and CDR2 SNEGSKA (reference sequence). The CDR3 has 16 amino acids. The V gene lost 0 bases and the J gene lost 3 bases, with 15 bases spanning the gap. The CDR3 spells CSARDAGGDYYNEQFF. For the CDR3, the DNA is TGCAGTGCTAGAGATGCAGGGGGGGACTACTACAATGAGCAGTTCTTC.